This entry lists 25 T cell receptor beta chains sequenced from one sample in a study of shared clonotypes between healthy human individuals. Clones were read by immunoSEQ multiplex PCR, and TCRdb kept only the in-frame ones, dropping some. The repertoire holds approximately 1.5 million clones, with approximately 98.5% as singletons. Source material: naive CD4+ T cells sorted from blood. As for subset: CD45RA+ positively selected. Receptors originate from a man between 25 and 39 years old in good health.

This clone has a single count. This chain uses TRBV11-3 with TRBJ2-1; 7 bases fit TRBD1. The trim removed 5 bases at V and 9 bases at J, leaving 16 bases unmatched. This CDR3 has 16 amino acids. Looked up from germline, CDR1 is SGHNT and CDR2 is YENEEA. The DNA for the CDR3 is TGTGCCAGCAGCCAAACCTACAGGGGAGCAGGGATTGAGCAGTTCTTC. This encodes CASSQTYRGAGIEQFF.

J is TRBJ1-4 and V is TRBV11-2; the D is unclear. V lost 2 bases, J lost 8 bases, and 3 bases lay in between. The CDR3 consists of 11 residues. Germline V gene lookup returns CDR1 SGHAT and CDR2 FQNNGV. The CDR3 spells CASSLKEKLFF. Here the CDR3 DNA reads TGTGCCAGCAGCTTAAAGGAAAAACTGTTTTTT.

The CDR3 DNA reads as TGTGCCAGTAGCCTCCTAGCGGGAGGTGGCACAGATACGCAGTATTTT. Its translation is CASSLLAGGGTDTQYF. V is TRBV19 and J is TRBJ2-3, with 11 bases matching TRBD2. CDR3 length: 16 amino acids. V trimming: 6 bases; J trimming: 1 base; junction bases outside the gene matches: 6. CDR1 is LNHDA, CDR2 SQIVND, per germline (reference sequence).

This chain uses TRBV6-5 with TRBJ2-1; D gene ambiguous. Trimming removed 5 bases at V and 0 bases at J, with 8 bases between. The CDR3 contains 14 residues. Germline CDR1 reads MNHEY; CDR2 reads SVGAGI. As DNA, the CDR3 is TGTGCCAGCAGTCTTTCGAGCTCCTACAATGAGCAGTTCTTC. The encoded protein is CASSLSSSYNEQFF.

CDR3 in amino acids: CASSPLQGGELFF. CDR3 in DNA: TGTGCCAGCTCACCACTACAGGGCGGGGAGCTGTTTTTT. This chain joins TRBV18 and TRBJ2-2, with D tentatively TRBD1 (6 bases). Germline V gene lookup returns CDR1 KGHSH and CDR2 LQKENI. V gave up 1 base and J gave up 7 bases, with 7 bases separating them. The CDR3 is made up of 13 amino acids.

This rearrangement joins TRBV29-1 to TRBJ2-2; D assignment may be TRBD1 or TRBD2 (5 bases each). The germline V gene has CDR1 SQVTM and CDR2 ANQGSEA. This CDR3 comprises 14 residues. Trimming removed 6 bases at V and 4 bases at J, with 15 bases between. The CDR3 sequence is CSVGVGGSTGELFF. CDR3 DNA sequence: TGCAGCGTGGGGGTGGGCGGTTCCACCGGGGAGCTGTTTTTT.

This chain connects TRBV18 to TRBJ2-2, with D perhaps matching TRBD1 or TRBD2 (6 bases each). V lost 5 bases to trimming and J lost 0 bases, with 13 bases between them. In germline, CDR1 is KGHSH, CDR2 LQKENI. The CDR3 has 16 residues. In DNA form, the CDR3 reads TGTGCCAGCTCAATAAAGGGGGGCCCGAACACCGGGGAGCTGTTTTTT. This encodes CASSIKGGPNTGELFF.

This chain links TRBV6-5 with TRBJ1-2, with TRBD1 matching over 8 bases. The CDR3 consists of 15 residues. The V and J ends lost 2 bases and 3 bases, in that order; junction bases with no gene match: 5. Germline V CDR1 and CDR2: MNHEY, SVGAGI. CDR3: CASSYGTGRDYGYTF. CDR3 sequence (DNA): TGTGCCAGCAGTTACGGGACAGGACGGGACTATGGCTACACCTTC.

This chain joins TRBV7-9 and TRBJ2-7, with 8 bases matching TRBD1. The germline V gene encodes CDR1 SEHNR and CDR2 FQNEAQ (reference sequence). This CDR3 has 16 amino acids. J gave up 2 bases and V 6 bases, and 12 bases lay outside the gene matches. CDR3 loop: CASSFWPGQDTYEQYF. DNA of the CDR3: TGTGCCAGCAGTTTTTGGCCGGGACAGGATACCTACGAGCAGTACTTC. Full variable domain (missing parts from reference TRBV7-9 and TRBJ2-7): DTGVSQNPRHKITKRGQNVTFRCDPISEHNRLYWYRQTLGQGPEFLTYFQNEAQLEKSRLLSDRFSAERPKGSFSTLEIQRTEQGDSAMYLCASSFWPGQDTYEQYFGPGTRLTVT.

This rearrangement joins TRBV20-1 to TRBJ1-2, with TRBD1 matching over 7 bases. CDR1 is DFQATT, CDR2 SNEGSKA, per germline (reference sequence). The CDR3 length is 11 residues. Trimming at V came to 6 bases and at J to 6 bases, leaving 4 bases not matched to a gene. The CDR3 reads CSATDRDGYTF. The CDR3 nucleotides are TGCAGTGCCACCGACAGGGATGGCTACACCTTC.

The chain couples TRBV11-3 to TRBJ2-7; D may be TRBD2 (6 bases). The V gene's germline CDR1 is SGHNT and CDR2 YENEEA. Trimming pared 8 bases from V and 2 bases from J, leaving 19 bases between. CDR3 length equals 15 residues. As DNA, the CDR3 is TGTGCCAGCTCAACCTCCGGGAGTTTACCCTACGAGCAGTACTTC. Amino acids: CASSTSGSLPYEQYF.

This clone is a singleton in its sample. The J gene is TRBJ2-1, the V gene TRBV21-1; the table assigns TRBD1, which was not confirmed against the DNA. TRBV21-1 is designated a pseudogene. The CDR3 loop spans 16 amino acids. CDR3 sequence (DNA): TGTGCCAGCAGCCGACACCCGGGACAGGGGGTCCAAGAGCAGTTCTTC. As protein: CASSRHPGQGVQEQFF.

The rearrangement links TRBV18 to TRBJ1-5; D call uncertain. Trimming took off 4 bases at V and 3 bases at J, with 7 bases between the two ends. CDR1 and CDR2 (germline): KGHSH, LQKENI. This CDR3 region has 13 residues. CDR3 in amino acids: CASSRQSNQPQHF. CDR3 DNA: TGTGCCAGCTCACGGCAGTCCAATCAGCCCCAGCATTTT.

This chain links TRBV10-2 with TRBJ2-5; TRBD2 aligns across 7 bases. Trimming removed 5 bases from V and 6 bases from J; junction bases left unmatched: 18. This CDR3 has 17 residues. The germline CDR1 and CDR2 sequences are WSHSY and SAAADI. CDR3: CASSPVSGTPSIQTQYF. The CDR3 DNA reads TGCGCCAGCAGTCCGGTGAGCGGGACCCCTTCTATCCAGACCCAGTACTTC.

CDR3 bases: TGTGCCAGCAGCGTATTGGGACAGGGTTATGATGAGCAGTTCTTC. Translated: CASSVLGQGYDEQFF. The J gene is TRBJ2-1, the V gene TRBV9, with 9 nucleotides matching TRBD1. Trimming at V came to 1 base and at J to 8 bases, leaving 7 bases not matched to a gene. The germline V gene encodes CDR1 SGDLS and CDR2 YYNGEE. This CDR3 has 15 amino acids.

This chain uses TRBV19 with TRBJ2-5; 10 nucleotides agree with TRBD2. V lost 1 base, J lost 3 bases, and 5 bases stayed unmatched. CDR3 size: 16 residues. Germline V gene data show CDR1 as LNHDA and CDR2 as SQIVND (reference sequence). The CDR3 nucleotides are TGTGCCAGTAGTATAGTGGCAACTAGCGGGAAAGAGACCCAGTACTTC. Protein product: CASSIVATSGKETQYF.

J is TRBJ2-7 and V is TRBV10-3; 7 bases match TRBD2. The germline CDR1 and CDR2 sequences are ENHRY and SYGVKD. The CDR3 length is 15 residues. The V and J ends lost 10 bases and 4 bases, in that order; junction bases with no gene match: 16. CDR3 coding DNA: TGTGCCACCCTGAGAGTAGCGGGTGACGTTTACGAGCAGTACTTC. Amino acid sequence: CATLRVAGDVYEQYF.

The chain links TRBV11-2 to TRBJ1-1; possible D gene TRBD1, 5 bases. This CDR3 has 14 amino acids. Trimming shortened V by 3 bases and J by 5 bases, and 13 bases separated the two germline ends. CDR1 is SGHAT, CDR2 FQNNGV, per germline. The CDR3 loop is CASSLKNRQTEAFF. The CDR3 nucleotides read TGTGCCAGCAGCTTGAAGAATCGACAGACTGAAGCTTTCTTT.

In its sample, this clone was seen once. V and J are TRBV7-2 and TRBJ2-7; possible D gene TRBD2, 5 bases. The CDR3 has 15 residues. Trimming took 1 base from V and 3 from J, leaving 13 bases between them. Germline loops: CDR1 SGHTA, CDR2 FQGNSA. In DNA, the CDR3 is TGTGCCAGCAGCTTAGAGTTGCGGGTTTACTACGAGCAGTACTTC. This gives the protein CASSLELRVYYEQYF.

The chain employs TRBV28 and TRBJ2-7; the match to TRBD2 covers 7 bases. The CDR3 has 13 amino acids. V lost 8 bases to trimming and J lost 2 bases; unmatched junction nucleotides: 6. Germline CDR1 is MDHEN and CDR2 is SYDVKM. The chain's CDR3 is CASGGGATYEQYF. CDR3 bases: TGTGCCAGCGGGGGAGGGGCCACCTACGAGCAGTACTTC.

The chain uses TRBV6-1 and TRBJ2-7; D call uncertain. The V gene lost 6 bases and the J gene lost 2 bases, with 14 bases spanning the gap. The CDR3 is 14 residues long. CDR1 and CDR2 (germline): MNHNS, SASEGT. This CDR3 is CASRPNAATYEQYF. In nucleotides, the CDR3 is TGTGCCAGCAGACCCAACGCGGCCACCTACGAGCAGTACTTC.

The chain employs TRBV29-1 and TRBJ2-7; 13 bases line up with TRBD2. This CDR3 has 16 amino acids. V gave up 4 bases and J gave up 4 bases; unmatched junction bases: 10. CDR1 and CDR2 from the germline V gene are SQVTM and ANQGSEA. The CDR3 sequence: CSVGKGTSGTRYEQYF. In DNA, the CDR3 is TGCAGCGTTGGGAAGGGGACTAGCGGGACGAGGTACGAGCAGTACTTC.

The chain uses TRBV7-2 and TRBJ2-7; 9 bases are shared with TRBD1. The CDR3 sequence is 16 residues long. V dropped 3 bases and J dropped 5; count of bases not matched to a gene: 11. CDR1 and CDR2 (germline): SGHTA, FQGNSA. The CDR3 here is CASSFTSGTGNHEQYF. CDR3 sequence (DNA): TGTGCCAGCAGCTTTACTTCCGGGACAGGGAATCACGAGCAGTACTTC.

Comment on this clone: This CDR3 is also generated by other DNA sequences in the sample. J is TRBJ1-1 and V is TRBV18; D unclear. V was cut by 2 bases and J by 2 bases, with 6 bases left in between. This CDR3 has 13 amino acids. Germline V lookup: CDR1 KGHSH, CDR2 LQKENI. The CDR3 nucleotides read TGTGCCAGCTCACCAAAGGGTAACACTGAAGCTTTCTTT. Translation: CASSPKGNTEAFF.

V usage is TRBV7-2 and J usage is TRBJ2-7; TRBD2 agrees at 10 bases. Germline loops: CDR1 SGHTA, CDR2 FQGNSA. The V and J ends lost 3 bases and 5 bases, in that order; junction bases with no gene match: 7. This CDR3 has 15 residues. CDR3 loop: CASSFTSGKAHEQYF. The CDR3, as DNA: TGTGCCAGCAGCTTTACTAGCGGGAAGGCTCACGAGCAGTACTTC.